Included here is one T cell receptor beta chain sequence, with context. This specimen comes from a study of blood T cell repertoires in COVID-19. About the study: The United States, Italy and Spain were the sources of the acute and convalescent COVID-19 samples. In each case, the material was cDNA or gDNA derived from T cells, B-cell-depleted T cells, or PBMCs.

This CDR3 is built from 15 residues. Germline CDR1 SNHLY, CDR2 FYNNEI. J gave up 8 bases and V 4 bases, and 8 bases lay outside the gene matches. Authors' analysis steps: Reference gene primers were amplified, and this amplification served to estimate nucleated cell counts. Data came from immunoSEQ multiplex PCR; TCRdb stores just in-frame clones and leaves some out. V and J calls and clone size are those listed in that table; D and trimming were worked out from the DNA. This table has approximately 160,000 clones, about four fifths appearing once. The sample comprised peripheral blood. This chain joins TRBV2 and TRBJ1-4, with TRBD1 matching over 9 bases. The origin of this receptor is a man in his 60s with active or convalescent COVID-19. This CDR3 is CASSVITGGLEKLFF. The CDR3 nucleotides are TGTGCCAGCAGTGTAATCACAGGGGGCCTAGAAAAACTGTTTTTT. Supplemented by reference TRBV2 and TRBJ1-4, the full variable domain reads EPEVTQTPSHQVTQMGQEVILRCVPISNHLYFYWYRQILGQKVEFLVSFYNNEISEKSEIFDDQFSVERPDGSNFTLKIRSTKLEDSAMYFCASSVITGGLEKLFFGSGTQLSVL.